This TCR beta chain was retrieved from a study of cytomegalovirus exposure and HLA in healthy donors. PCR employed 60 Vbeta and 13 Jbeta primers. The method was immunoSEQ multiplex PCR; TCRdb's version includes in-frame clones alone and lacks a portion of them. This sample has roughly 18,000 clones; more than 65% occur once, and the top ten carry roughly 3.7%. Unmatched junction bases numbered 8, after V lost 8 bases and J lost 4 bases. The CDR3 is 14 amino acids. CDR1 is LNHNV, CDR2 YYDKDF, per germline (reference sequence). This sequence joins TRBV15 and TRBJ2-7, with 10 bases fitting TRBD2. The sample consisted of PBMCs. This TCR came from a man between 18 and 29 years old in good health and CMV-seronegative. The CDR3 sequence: CATGIAGGWYEQYF. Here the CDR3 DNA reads TGTGCCACCGGGATAGCGGGAGGTTGGTACGAGCAGTACTTC. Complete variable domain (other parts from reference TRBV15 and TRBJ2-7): DAMVIQNPRYQVTQFGKPVTLSCSQTLNHNVMYWYQQKSSQAPKLLFHYYDKDFNNEADTPDNFQSRRPNTSFCFLDIRSPGLGDTAMYLCATGIAGGWYEQYFGPGTRLTVT.